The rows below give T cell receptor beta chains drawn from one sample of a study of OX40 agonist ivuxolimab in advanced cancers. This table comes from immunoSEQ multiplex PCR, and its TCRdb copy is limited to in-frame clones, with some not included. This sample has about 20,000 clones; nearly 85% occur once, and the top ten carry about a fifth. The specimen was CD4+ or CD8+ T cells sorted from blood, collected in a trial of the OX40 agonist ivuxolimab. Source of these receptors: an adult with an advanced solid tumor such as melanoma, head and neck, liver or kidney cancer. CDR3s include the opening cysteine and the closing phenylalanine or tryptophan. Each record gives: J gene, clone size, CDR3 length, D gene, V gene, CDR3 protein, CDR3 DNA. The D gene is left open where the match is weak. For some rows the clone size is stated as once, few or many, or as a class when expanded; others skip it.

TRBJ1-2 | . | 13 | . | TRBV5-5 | CASSLPGNYGYTF | TGTGCCAGCAGCTTACCAGGGAACTATGGCTACACCTTC
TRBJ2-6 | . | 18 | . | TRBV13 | CASSTQTATDSGANVLTF | TGTGCCAGCAGCACCCAGACAGCCACAGACTCTGGGGCCAACGTCCTGACTTTC
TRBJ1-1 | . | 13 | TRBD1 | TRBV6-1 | CASRKTGGFEAFF | TGTGCCAGCAGAAAGACAGGGGGTTTTGAAGCTTTCTTT
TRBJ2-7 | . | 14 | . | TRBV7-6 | CASSLTGPGNEQYF | TGTGCCAGCAGCTTAACGGGCCCAGGGAACGAGCAGTACTTC
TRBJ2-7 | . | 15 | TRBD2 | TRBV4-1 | CASSQVGGGGYEQYF | TGCGCCAGCAGCCAAGTTGGCGGGGGGGGCTACGAGCAGTACTTC
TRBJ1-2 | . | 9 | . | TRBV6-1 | CAISTGYTF | TGTGCCATATCGACTGGCTACACCTTC
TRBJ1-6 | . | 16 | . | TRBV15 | CATSNHGRANNSPLHF | TGTGCCACCAGCAACCACGGGAGGGCGAACAATTCACCCCTCCACTTT
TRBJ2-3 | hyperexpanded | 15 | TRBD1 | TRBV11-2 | CASSIRQGSADTQYF | TGTGCCAGCAGCATCAGACAGGGGTCGGCAGATACGCAGTATTTT
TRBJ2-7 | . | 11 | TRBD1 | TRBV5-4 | CASRQGHEQYF | TGTGCCAGCCGACAGGGCCACGAGCAGTACTTC
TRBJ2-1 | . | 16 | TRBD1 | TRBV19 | CASSIGAGGVYNEQFF | TGTGCCAGTAGTATTGGTGCAGGGGGCGTCTACAATGAGCAGTTCTTC
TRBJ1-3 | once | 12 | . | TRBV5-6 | CASRDEGNTIYF | TGTGCCAGCAGGGACGAGGGAAACACCATATATTTT
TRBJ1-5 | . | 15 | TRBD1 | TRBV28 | CASRIGTGDYQPQHF | TGTGCCAGCAGGATCGGGACAGGGGATTATCAGCCCCAGCATTTT
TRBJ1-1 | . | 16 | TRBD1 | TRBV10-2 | CASRDWDRVTNTEAFF | TGCGCCAGCAGGGATTGGGACAGGGTAACGAACACTGAAGCTTTCTTT
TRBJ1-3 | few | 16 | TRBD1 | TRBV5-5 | CASSLGGTDSGNTIYF | TGTGCCAGCAGCTTGGGGGGGACAGACTCTGGAAACACCATATATTTT
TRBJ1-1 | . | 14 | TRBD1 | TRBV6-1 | CASRGQGMNTEAFF | TGTGCCAGCAGGGGACAGGGAATGAACACTGAAGCTTTCTTT
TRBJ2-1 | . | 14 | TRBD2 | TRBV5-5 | CASRAGEIYNEQFF | TGTGCCAGCAGGGCGGGAGAAATCTACAATGAGCAGTTCTTC
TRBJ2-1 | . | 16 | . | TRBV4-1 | CASSQPSGPTHNEQFF | TGCGCCAGCAGCCAACCCTCCGGCCCGACCCACAATGAGCAGTTCTTC
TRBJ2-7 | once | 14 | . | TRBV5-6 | CASSFSGSAYEQYF | TGTGCCAGCAGCTTCAGCGGGTCTGCCTACGAGCAGTACTTC
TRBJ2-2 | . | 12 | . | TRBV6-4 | CASSEGSGELFF | TGTGCCAGCAGTGAGGGGTCCGGGGAGCTGTTTTTT
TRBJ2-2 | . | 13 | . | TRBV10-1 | CASSRRESGELFF | TGCGCCAGCAGTCGCAGGGAATCCGGGGAGCTGTTTTTT
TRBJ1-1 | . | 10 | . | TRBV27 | CASGRAEAFF | TGTGCCAGCGGTAGGGCTGAAGCTTTCTTT
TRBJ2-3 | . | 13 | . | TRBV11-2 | CASSLIRGDTQYF | TGTGCCAGCAGCTTAATCCGTGGGGATACGCAGTATTTT
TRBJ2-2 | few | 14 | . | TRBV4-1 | CASSQDQSTGELFF | TGCGCCAGCAGCCAGGACCAGAGCACCGGGGAGCTGTTTTTT
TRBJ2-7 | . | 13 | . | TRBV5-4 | CASRRDGSYEQYF | TGTGCCAGTCGGCGGGACGGATCCTACGAGCAGTACTTC
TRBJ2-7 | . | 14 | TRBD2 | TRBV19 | CASSTGLAGGEQYF | TGTGCCAGTAGTACGGGACTAGCGGGAGGGGAGCAGTACTTC
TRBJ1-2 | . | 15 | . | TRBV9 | CASSATREGDVGYTF | TGTGCCAGCAGCGCAACCAGAGAGGGAGATGTGGGCTACACCTTC
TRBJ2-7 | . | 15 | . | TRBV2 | CASSDRIDSAYEQYF | TGTGCCAGCAGTGATAGGATTGACAGTGCCTACGAGCAGTACTTC
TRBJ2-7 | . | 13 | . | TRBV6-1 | CASREEMRYEQYF | TGTGCCAGCAGGGAAGAGATGAGATACGAGCAGTACTTC
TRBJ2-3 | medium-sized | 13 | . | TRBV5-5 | CASSPSGLDTQYF | TGTGCCAGCAGCCCGAGCGGGTTAGATACGCAGTATTTT
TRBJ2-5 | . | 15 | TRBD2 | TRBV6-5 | CASSHRTSGAGTQYF | TGTGCCAGCAGCCACCGGACTAGCGGGGCTGGGACCCAGTACTTC
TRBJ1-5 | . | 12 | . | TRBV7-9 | CASSAHGQPQHF | TGTGCCAGCAGCGCACACGGTCAGCCCCAGCATTTT
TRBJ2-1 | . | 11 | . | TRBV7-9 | CASSLAGEQFF | TGTGCCAGCAGCTTAGCCGGGGAGCAGTTCTTC
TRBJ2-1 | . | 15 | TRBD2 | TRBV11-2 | CASSTRISGRLEQFF | TGTGCCAGCAGCACCCGGATTAGCGGGAGGCTTGAGCAGTTCTTC
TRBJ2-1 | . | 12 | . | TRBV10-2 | CASSEPRTKQFF | TGCGCCAGCAGTGAGCCTAGGACTAAGCAGTTCTTC
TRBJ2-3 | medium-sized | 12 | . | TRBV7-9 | CASSLATDTQYF | TGTGCCAGCAGCTTAGCGACAGATACGCAGTATTTT
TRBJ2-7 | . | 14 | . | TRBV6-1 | CASIRGRSSYEQYF | TGTGCCAGCATAAGGGGCAGAAGCTCCTACGAGCAGTACTTC
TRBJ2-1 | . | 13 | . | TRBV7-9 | CASSANLGGEQFF | TGTGCCAGCAGCGCCAACCTCGGCGGTGAGCAGTTCTTC
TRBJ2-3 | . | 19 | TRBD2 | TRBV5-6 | CASSLDMGLADSSTDTQYF | TGTGCCAGCAGCTTGGACATGGGACTAGCGGACTCTAGCACAGATACGCAGTATTTT
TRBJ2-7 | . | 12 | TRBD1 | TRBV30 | CAWTTGVHEQYF | TGTGCCTGGACTACAGGGGTCCACGAGCAGTACTTC
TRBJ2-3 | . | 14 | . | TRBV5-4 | CASSLGLEGDTQYF | TGTGCCAGCAGCTTAGGGCTAGAGGGAGATACGCAGTATTTT
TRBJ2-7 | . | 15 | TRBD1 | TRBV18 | CASSPPGTATYEQYF | TGTGCCAGCTCACCACCCGGGACAGCTACCTACGAGCAGTACTTC
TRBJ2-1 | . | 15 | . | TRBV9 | CASSAAGTSYNEQFF | TGTGCCAGCAGCGCAGCCGGGACTTCCTACAATGAGCAGTTCTTC
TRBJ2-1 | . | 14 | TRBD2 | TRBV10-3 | CAISISGSRNEQFF | TGTGCCATCAGTATAAGCGGGAGTCGTAATGAGCAGTTCTTC
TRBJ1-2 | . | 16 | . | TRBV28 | CASSFRGVDGNYGYTF | TGTGCCAGCAGTTTCAGAGGTGTCGACGGTAACTATGGCTACACCTTC
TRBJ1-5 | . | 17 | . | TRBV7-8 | CASSLGRQGYGNQPQHF | TGTGCCAGCAGCTTAGGCCGGCAGGGGTATGGCAATCAGCCCCAGCATTTT
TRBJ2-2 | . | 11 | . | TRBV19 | CASTVTGELFF | TGTGCCAGTACGGTAACCGGGGAGCTGTTTTTT
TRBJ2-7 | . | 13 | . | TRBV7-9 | CASSRTETYEQYF | TGTGCCAGCAGCCGGACCGAGACCTACGAGCAGTACTTC
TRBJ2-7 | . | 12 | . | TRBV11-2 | CASSSSSYEQYF | TGTGCCAGCAGCTCTAGCTCCTACGAGCAGTACTTC
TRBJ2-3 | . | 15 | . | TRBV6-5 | CASSYSAGHTDTQYF | TGTGCCAGCAGTTACTCAGCGGGACACACAGATACGCAGTATTTT
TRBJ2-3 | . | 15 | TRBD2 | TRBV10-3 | CAIRKSGGASDTQYF | TGTGCCATCAGGAAAAGCGGGGGGGCATCAGATACGCAGTATTTT
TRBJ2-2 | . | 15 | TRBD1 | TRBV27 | CASSSGQGTAGELFF | TGTGCCAGCAGTTCGGGACAGGGGACGGCCGGGGAGCTGTTTTTT
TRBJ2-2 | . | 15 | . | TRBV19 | CASSKRTANTGELFF | TGTGCCAGTAGTAAGAGGACCGCGAACACCGGGGAGCTGTTTTTT
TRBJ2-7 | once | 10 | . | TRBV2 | CASRGAEQYF | TGTGCCAGCCGGGGGGCCGAGCAGTACTTC
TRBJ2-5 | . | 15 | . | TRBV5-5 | CASSLGWGTKETQYF | TGTGCCAGCAGCTTGGGATGGGGGACAAAAGAGACCCAGTACTTC
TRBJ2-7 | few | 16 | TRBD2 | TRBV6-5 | CASSSGGSGSIYEQYF | TGTGCCAGCAGTTCCGGCGGTAGCGGGAGTATCTACGAGCAGTACTTC
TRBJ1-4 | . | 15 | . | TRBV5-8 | CASSFRTATNEKLFF | TGTGCCAGCAGCTTTAGGACAGCAACTAATGAAAAACTGTTTTTT
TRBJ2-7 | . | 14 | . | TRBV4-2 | CASSQGVGPGEQYF | TGTGCCAGCAGCCAAGGAGTGGGTCCCGGCGAGCAGTACTTC
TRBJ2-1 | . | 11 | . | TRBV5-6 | CASSLGVEQFF | TGTGCCAGCAGCTTGGGTGTTGAGCAGTTCTTC
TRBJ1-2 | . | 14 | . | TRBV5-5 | CASSLAERDYGYTF | TGTGCCAGCAGCTTGGCCGAGCGAGACTATGGCTACACCTTC